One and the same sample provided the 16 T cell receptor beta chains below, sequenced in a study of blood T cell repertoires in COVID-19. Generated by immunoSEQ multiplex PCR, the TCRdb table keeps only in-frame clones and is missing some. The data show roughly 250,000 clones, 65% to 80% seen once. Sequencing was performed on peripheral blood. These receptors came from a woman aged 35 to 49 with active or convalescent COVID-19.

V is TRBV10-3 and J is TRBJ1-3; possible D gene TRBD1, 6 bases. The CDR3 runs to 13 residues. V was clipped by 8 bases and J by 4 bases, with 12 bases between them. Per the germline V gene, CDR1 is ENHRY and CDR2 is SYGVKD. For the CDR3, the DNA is TGTGCCATCCTACGGACAGACGGAAACACCATATATTTT. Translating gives CAILRTDGNTIYF.

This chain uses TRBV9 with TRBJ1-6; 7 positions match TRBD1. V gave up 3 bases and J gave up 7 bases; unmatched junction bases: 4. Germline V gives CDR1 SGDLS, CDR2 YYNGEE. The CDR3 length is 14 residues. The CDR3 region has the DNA TGTGCCAGCAGCGCGGGACAGAAAAATTCACCCCTCCACTTT. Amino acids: CASSAGQKNSPLHF.

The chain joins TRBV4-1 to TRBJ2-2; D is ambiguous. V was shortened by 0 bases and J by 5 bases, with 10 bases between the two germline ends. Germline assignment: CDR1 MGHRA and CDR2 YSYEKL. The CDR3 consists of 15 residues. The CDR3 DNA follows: TGCGCCAGCAGCCAAGATCTTCCGGGTACCGGGGAGCTGTTTTTT. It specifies CASSQDLPGTGELFF.

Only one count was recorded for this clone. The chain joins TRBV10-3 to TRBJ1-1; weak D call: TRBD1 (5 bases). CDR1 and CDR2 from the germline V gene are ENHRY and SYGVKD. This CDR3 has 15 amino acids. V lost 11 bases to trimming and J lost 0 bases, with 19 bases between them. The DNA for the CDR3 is TGTGCCTCCTTGAAGGGACTTTACATGAACACTGAAGCTTTCTTT. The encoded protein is CASLKGLYMNTEAFF.

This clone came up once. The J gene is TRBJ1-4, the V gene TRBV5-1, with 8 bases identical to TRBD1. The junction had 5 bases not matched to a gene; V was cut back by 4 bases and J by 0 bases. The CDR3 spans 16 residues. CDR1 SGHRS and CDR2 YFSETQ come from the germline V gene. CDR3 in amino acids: CASSRTGYATNEKLFF. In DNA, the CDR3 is TGCGCCAGCAGCCGGACAGGGTATGCAACTAATGAAAAACTGTTTTTT.

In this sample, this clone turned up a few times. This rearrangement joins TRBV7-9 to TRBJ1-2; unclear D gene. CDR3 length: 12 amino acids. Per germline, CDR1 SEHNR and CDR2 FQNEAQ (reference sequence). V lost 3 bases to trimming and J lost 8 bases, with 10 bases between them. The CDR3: CASSFGDVGYTF. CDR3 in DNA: TGTGCCAGCAGCTTTGGAGACGTCGGCTACACCTTC.

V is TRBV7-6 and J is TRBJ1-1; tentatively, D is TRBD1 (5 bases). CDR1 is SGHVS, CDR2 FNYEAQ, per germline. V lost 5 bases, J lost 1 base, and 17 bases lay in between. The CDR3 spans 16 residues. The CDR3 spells CASSPGTPGPNTEAFF. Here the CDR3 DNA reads TGTGCCAGCAGCCCCGGGACTCCCGGACCGAACACTGAAGCTTTCTTT.

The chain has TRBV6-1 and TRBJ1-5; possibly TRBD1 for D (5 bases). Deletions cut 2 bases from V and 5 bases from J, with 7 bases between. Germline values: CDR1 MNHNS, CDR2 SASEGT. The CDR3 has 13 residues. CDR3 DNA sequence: TGTGCCAGCAGTGAACAGGGTGATCAGCCCCAGCATTTT. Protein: CASSEQGDQPQHF.

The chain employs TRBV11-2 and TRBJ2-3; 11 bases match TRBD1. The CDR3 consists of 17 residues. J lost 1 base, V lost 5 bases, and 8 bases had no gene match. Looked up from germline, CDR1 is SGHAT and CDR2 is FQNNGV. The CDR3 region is CASSRDVDRGRTDTQYF. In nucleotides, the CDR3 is TGTGCCAGCAGCCGAGACGTGGACAGGGGGCGCACAGATACGCAGTATTTT. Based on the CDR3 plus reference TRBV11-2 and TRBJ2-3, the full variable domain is EAGVAQSPRYKIIEKRQSVAFWCNPISGHATLYWYQQILGQGPKLLIQFQNNGVVDDSQLPKDRFSAERLKGVDSTLKIQPAKLEDSAVYLCASSRDVDRGRTDTQYFGPGTRLTVL.

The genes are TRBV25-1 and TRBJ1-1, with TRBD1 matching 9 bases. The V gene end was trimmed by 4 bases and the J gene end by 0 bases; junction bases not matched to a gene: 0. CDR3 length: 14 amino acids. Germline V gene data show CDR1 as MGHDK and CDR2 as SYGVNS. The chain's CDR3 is CASSGTGVNTEAFF. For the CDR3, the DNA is TGTGCCAGCAGTGGGACAGGGGTGAACACTGAAGCTTTCTTT.

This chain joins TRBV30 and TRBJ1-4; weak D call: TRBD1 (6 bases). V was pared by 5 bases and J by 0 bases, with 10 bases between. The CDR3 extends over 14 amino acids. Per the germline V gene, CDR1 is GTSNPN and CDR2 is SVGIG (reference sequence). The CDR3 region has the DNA TGTGCCTGGGGGAGACAGGCAACTAATGAAAAACTGTTTTTT. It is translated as CAWGRQATNEKLFF. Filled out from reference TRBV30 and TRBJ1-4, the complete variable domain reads SQTIHQWPATLVQPVGSPLSLECTVEGTSNPNLYWYRQAAGRGLQLLFYSVGIGQISSEVPQNLSASRPQDRQFILSSKKLLLSDSGFYLCAWGRQATNEKLFFGSGTQLSVL.

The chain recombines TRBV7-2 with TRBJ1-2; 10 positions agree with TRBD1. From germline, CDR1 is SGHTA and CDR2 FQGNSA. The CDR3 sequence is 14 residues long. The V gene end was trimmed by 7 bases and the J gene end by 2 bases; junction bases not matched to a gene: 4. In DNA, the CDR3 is TGTGCCAGCACCCGGACAGGGGGGAACTATGGCTACACCTTC. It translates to CASTRTGGNYGYTF. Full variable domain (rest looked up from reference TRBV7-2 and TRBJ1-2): GAGVSQSPSNKVTEKGKDVELRCDPISGHTALYWYRQSLGQGLEFLIYFQGNSAPDKSGLPSDRFSAERTGGSVSTLTIQRTQQEDSAVYLCASTRTGGNYGYTFGSGTRLTVV.

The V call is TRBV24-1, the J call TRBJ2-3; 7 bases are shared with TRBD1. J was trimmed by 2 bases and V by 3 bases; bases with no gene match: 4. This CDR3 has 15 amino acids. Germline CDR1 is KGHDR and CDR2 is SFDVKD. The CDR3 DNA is TGTGCCACCAGTGATCTGACAGGGAACACAGATACGCAGTATTTT. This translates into CATSDLTGNTDTQYF.

CDR3 protein: CASSWGGVNEKLFF. The CDR3 DNA reads as TGTGCCAGCAGCTGGGGGGGGGTTAATGAAAAACTGTTTTTT. The chain links TRBV28 to TRBJ1-4; maybe TRBD1 (5 bases). The CDR3 loop spans 14 amino acids. Germline CDR1 and CDR2: MDHEN and SYDVKM. Trimming pared 6 bases from V and 4 bases from J, leaving 12 bases between.

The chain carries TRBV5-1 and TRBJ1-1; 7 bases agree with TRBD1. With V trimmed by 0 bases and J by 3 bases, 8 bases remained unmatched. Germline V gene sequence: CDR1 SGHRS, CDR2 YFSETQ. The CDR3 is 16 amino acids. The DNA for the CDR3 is TGCGCCAGCAGCTTGGGTGGTACAGGGGTGGACACTGAAGCTTTCTTT. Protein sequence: CASSLGGTGVDTEAFF.

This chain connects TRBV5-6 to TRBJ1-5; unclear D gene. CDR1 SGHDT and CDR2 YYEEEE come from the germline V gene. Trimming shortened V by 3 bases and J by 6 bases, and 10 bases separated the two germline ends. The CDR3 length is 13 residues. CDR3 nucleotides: TGTGCCAGCAGCTACGAGGGTAGTCAGCCCCAGCATTTT. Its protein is CASSYEGSQPQHF.